A selection of T cell receptor beta chains follows, all from one sample in a study of blood T cell repertoires in COVID-19. Here immunoSEQ multiplex PCR was the method, and the copy in TCRdb shows in-frame clones only, minus some. The table includes about 220,000 clones, around 84% detected once. Material: peripheral blood. These receptors came from a woman aged 55-69 years who had recovered from COVID-19. The CDR3 runs from the conserved cysteine through the conserved F or W. The D gene is left open where the match is weak. Size is omitted from some rows. Given values are once, few, many or a class for expanded clones.

size,D,J,V,length,DNA,CDR3
NA,TRBD2,TRBJ2-1,TRBV27,15,TGTGCCAGCAGTTTATTAGCGGGGGGCTCCAATGAGCAGTTCTTC,CASSLLAGGSNEQFF
NA,NA,TRBJ1-2,TRBV27,13,TGTGCCAGCAGTTTGGGCGGACAATATGGCTACACCTTC,CASSLGGQYGYTF
NA,TRBD1,TRBJ2-3,TRBV30,15,TGTGCCTGGGGGGCGGCAGGGGGAAGGGCAGATACGCAGTATTTT,CAWGAAGGRADTQYF
NA,NA,TRBJ2-2,TRBV29-1,13,TGCAGCGTTGACAGGGGGAACACCGGGGAGCTGTTTTTT,CSVDRGNTGELFF
NA,TRBD1,TRBJ1-1,TRBV27,14,TGTGCCAGCAGGCCCAGGGGGTGGAACACTGAAGCTTTCTTT,CASRPRGWNTEAFF
NA,NA,TRBJ2-1,TRBV5-4,12,TGTGCCAGCAGTCGCTCCTACAATGAGCAGTTCTTC,CASSRSYNEQFF
NA,NA,TRBJ1-1,TRBV5-1,13,TGCGCCAGCAGCTTGAAACTCGACACTGAAGCTTTCTTT,CASSLKLDTEAFF
NA,TRBD2,TRBJ2-1,TRBV5-1,15,TGCGCCAGCGGGACCGGGGGGAAATCCTACAATGAGCAGTTCTTC,CASGTGGKSYNEQFF
NA,TRBD2,TRBJ2-3,TRBV27,17,TGTGCCAGCAGTCCTCCTGGGACTAGCGGAAGCACAGATACGCAGTATTTT,CASSPPGTSGSTDTQYF
NA,TRBD2,TRBJ2-1,TRBV4-1,16,TGCGCCAGCAGCCCTTTCCCGGGACTAGCTAGGGATGAGCAGTTCTTC,CASSPFPGLARDEQFF
few,NA,TRBJ1-5,TRBV7-2,16,TGTGCCAGCAGCTTATTCAGGAACGACGGCAATCAGCCCCAGCATTTT,CASSLFRNDGNQPQHF
many,NA,TRBJ1-4,TRBV15,12,TGTGCCACCAGCACGGACTTTGAAAAACTGTTTTTT,CATSTDFEKLFF
NA,TRBD1,TRBJ2-5,TRBV7-3,13,TGTGCCAGCAGTACAGACAGGGCAGAGACCCAGTACTTC,CASSTDRAETQYF
NA,TRBD2,TRBJ2-7,TRBV7-2,15,TGTGCCAGCAGCTTCGGACTAGCGGCGCTCTACGAGCAGTACTTC,CASSFGLAALYEQYF
NA,TRBD1,TRBJ2-4,TRBV4-1,18,TGCGCCAGCAGCCAAGGACTCACAGGGGCCGTAGCCAAAAACATTCAGTACTTC,CASSQGLTGAVAKNIQYF
NA,NA,TRBJ2-5,TRBV11-3,13,TGTGCCAGCAGCCCCACTAGAGCCGAGACCCAGTACTTC,CASSPTRAETQYF
once,NA,TRBJ1-3,TRBV5-1,14,TGCGCCAGCAGCTTGACAGGGTCTGGAAACACCATATATTTT,CASSLTGSGNTIYF
few,NA,TRBJ1-1,TRBV21-1,16,TGTGCCAGCAGCAAAAGACGACAGGGGGACAACACTGAAGCTTTCTTT,CASSKRRQGDNTEAFF
few,TRBD1,TRBJ1-1,TRBV5-4,15,TGTGCCAGCAGCGGAGCTACAGGGGATCGTACTGAAGCTTTCTTT,CASSGATGDRTEAFF
NA,TRBD2,TRBJ2-1,TRBV9,15,TGTGCCAGCAGCGTATTAGCGGGGGGTTACAATGAGCAGTTCTTC,CASSVLAGGYNEQFF
NA,NA,TRBJ2-1,TRBV7-3,13,TGTGCCAGCAGCTTCTCGGGCTACAATGAGCAGTTCTTC,CASSFSGYNEQFF
once,TRBD1,TRBJ1-6,TRBV10-2,14,TGCGCCAGCAATCCCGACAGGGGGGCCTCACCCCTCCACTTT,CASNPDRGASPLHF
NA,NA,TRBJ1-2,TRBV5-1,14,TGCGCCAGCAGCTTGGAGGGGAAGGGGTATGGCTACACCTTC,CASSLEGKGYGYTF
NA,TRBD1,TRBJ1-2,TRBV25-1,13,TGTGCCAGCAGTGCGGGGACAGGGAACCCCTTTAGCTTC,CASSAGTGNPFSF
NA,TRBD1,TRBJ2-1,TRBV2,14,TGTGCCAGCAGTAGACAGGGGGCATGGAATGAGCAGTTCTTC,CASSRQGAWNEQFF
NA,TRBD1,TRBJ1-2,TRBV14,14,TGTGCCAGCAGCCAAGGAGGGGGCGGAGATGGCTACACCTTC,CASSQGGGGDGYTF
NA,TRBD1,TRBJ2-5,TRBV29-1,15,TGCAGCGCCTCATCCGGGACAGGGGGTACGAAGACCCAGTACTTC,CSASSGTGGTKTQYF
NA,NA,TRBJ2-1,TRBV27,17,TGTGCCAGCAGACCACGCCCGACCCCGGGACTCTACAATGAGCAGTTCTTC,CASRPRPTPGLYNEQFF
once,NA,TRBJ1-2,TRBV12-3/TRBV12-4,12,TGTGCCAGCAGTTCTCTTCAGGTTGGCTACACCTTC,CASSSLQVGYTF
once,NA,TRBJ1-2,TRBV3-1/TRBV3-2,13,TGTGCCAGCAGCCAGCTGGGGGGCTATGGCTACACCTTC,CASSQLGGYGYTF
NA,TRBD2,TRBJ2-5,TRBV5-1,15,TGCGCCAGCAGCGCGGGACTAGCGGGGCAAGAGACCCAGTACTTC,CASSAGLAGQETQYF
NA,NA,TRBJ2-5,TRBV5-1,14,TGCGCCAGCAGCTTGATACAGGGTGGTGAGACCCAGTACTTC,CASSLIQGGETQYF
many,NA,TRBJ1-2,TRBV9,13,TGTGCCAGCAGCGTAGGAGCGGCCTATGGCTACACCTTC,CASSVGAAYGYTF
NA,TRBD1,TRBJ2-1,TRBV5-1,16,TGCGCCAGCAGCACCCGGACAGGGAGCTCCTACAATGAGCAGTTCTTC,CASSTRTGSSYNEQFF
NA,TRBD1,TRBJ2-1,TRBV4-3,17,TGCGCCAGCAGCCAAGCTTCATCCGGGACAGGGAGAGATGAGCAGTTCTTC,CASSQASSGTGRDEQFF
NA,NA,TRBJ1-1,TRBV18,13,TGTGCCAGCTCCGAACAGGAGAACACTGAAGCTTTCTTT,CASSEQENTEAFF
NA,NA,TRBJ1-2,TRBV5-5,14,TGTGCCAGCAGCCCGGACGGGACACGTTATGGCTACACCTTC,CASSPDGTRYGYTF
once,TRBD2,TRBJ2-7,TRBV25-1,14,TGTGCCACCTCCCGTCGGGGGGGGCTCTACGAGCAGTACTTC,CATSRRGGLYEQYF
NA,NA,TRBJ2-2,TRBV5-4,17,TGTGCCAGCAGCTTGGACGCTAGCGCGCCGTACACCGGGGAGCTGTTTTTT,CASSLDASAPYTGELFF
NA,NA,TRBJ1-6,TRBV3-1/TRBV3-2,14,TGTGCCAGCAGCCAAGGACAGCAAAATTCACCCCTCCACTTT,CASSQGQQNSPLHF
NA,NA,TRBJ2-1,TRBV5-4,15,TGTGCCAGCAGCTTGGAGGGGGGGCCGTGGAATGAGCAGTTCTTC,CASSLEGGPWNEQFF
NA,TRBD1,TRBJ1-2,TRBV5-5,14,TGTGCCAGCAGCTTGGTGGGACAGAACTATGGCTACACCTTC,CASSLVGQNYGYTF
NA,TRBD2,TRBJ2-3,TRBV5-4,16,TGTGCCAGCAGCTTGGCAGCGGGGGCTAGCACAGATACGCAGTATTTT,CASSLAAGASTDTQYF